This T cell receptor (beta chain) was sequenced for a study of glioma-infiltrating T cells. Whole-study context: About one million peripheral T cells were targeted at roughly 4- to 11-fold coverage.

Germline V gene data show CDR1 as MNHEY and CDR2 as SVGEGT. The V gene lost 4 bases and the J gene lost 2 bases, with 12 bases spanning the gap. This CDR3 region has 15 residues. Study outcomes and limitations: Patients with low tissue-blood divergence carried a signature set of shared blood CDR3 motifs.

This clonotype was observed at least ten times. Its target is unknown. Using RNA template, CDR3s of TCR alpha and beta were amplified with iRepertoire arm-PCR. For one-step reverse transcription and amplification, roughly 95-450 ng of tissue mRNA or PBMC total RNA was used. TCRdb fed the multiplex PCR reads into MiXCR, producing one record per CDR3 protein. Altogether about 380,000 distinct CDR3 sequences are present, less than 50% being singletons, with the ten largest covering 9.5% to 15%. The sequenced sample consisted of glioma tissue, nonneoplastic brain tissue, or PBMCs (not recorded which). The genes are TRBV6-2 or TRBV6-3 and TRBJ2-1, with D tentatively TRBD1 (6 bases). This sequence was found in a human donor with low-grade glioma or glioblastoma, undergoing nonglioma brain surgery, or in good health (not recorded which). The CDR3, as DNA: TGTGCCAGCAGTTTGAAGGGGGAAGCCTACAATGAGCAGTTCTTC. It encodes CASSLKGEAYNEQFF.